This TCR beta chain was sequenced in a study of response to subunit inactivated influenza vaccine. Study-level results: There was a suggestion from the authors that each seasonal influenza vaccination recruits few new T cells.

In its sample, this clonotype was seen a few times. Its specificity is not known. One entry per CDR3 protein, called by TCRdb with MiXCR from the RT-PCR reads. The sample records 650,000 to 800,000 distinct CDR3 sequences, approximately 18% being singletons. The CDR3 extends over 15 amino acids. Trimming took 5 bases from V and 3 from J, leaving 14 bases between them. Germline V gene lookup returns CDR1 SGHTA and CDR2 FQGTGA. Sequences were derived from PBMCs from blood, sampled around 5 days after vaccination. The TCR was taken from a man over 45 who received an inactivated influenza vaccine. The chain uses TRBV7-3 and TRBJ2-1, with TRBD1 as a possible D gene (6 bases). The CDR3 here is CASSQTGHFYNEQFF. In DNA, the CDR3 is TGTGCCAGCAGCCAAACGGGACACTTCTACAATGAGCAGTTCTTC.